Listed below are T cell receptor beta chains from one sample, sequenced in a study of blood T cell repertoires in COVID-19. TCRdb keeps only in-frame clones here, not all; method: immunoSEQ multiplex PCR. The data show some 48,000 clones, with about 86% seen just once and roughly 47% held by the top ten. The sequenced material came from peripheral blood. These receptors originate from a human donor in a cohort sampled during active COVID-19. Each CDR3 is given with its conserved first and last residue. Each record gives: J gene, clone size, V gene, D gene, CDR3 length, CDR3 protein, CDR3 DNA. D genes are given only for firm matches. Size is stated for part of the rows, as once, few or many counts, or as a class when the clone is expanded.

j_call: TRBJ1-6
clone_size: -
v_call: TRBV5-4
d_call: -
cdr3_length: 19
cdr3_aa: CASSLARIGGGSYNSPLHF
cdr3_nt: TGTGCCAGCAGCTTGGCCCGCATCGGGGGTGGCTCCTATAATTCACCCCTCCACTTT

j_call: TRBJ2-1
clone_size: few
v_call: TRBV6-5
d_call: -
cdr3_length: 14
cdr3_aa: CASSLGASLDEQFF
cdr3_nt: TGTGCCAGCAGTTTGGGAGCTTCCCTCGATGAGCAGTTCTTC

j_call: TRBJ1-1
clone_size: -
v_call: TRBV11-2
d_call: -
cdr3_length: 16
cdr3_aa: CASSFGTQLGGTEAFF
cdr3_nt: TGTGCCAGCAGCTTTGGGACACAACTGGGGGGGACTGAAGCTTTCTTT

j_call: TRBJ2-1
clone_size: -
v_call: TRBV6-2/TRBV6-3
d_call: TRBD1
cdr3_length: 17
cdr3_aa: CASSYGPQGASRNEQFF
cdr3_nt: TGTGCCAGCAGTTACGGGCCGCAGGGGGCATCCCGCAATGAGCAGTTCTTC

j_call: TRBJ2-1
clone_size: -
v_call: TRBV3-1/TRBV3-2
d_call: TRBD1
cdr3_length: 14
cdr3_aa: CASSRTGVTDEQFF
cdr3_nt: TGTGCCAGCAGCCGGACAGGGGTAACGGATGAGCAGTTCTTC

j_call: TRBJ1-2
clone_size: -
v_call: TRBV7-9
d_call: TRBD1
cdr3_length: 16
cdr3_aa: CASSLERRQGDKGYTF
cdr3_nt: TGTGCCAGCAGCTTAGAACGGCGACAGGGGGATAAAGGCTACACCTTC

j_call: TRBJ2-2
clone_size: -
v_call: TRBV4-1
d_call: TRBD2
cdr3_length: 18
cdr3_aa: CASSQGLAGGPDTGELFF
cdr3_nt: TGCGCCAGCAGCCAAGGACTAGCGGGGGGGCCTGACACCGGGGAGCTGTTTTTT

j_call: TRBJ1-6
clone_size: -
v_call: TRBV7-9
d_call: -
cdr3_length: 15
cdr3_aa: CASSRGGSYNSPLHF
cdr3_nt: TGTGCCAGCAGCCGAGGGGGCTCCTATAATTCACCCCTCCACTTT

j_call: TRBJ1-5
clone_size: few
v_call: TRBV7-2
d_call: TRBD1
cdr3_length: 14
cdr3_aa: CASSLGRGQGPQHF
cdr3_nt: TGTGCCAGCAGCTTAGGCAGGGGGCAAGGGCCCCAGCATTTT

j_call: TRBJ1-2
clone_size: -
v_call: TRBV9
d_call: TRBD1
cdr3_length: 15
cdr3_aa: CASSVTGGAPSGYTF
cdr3_nt: TGTGCCAGCAGTGTAACAGGGGGCGCGCCGTCTGGCTACACCTTC

j_call: TRBJ2-2
clone_size: -
v_call: TRBV21-1
d_call: -
cdr3_length: 17
cdr3_aa: CASSKPTDRRNTGELFF
cdr3_nt: TGTGCCAGCAGCAAACCCACAGACAGACGTAACACCGGGGAGCTGTTTTTT

j_call: TRBJ2-5
clone_size: -
v_call: TRBV11-3
d_call: -
cdr3_length: 13
cdr3_aa: CASSADPTGTQYF
cdr3_nt: TGTGCCAGCAGCGCGGACCCGACAGGGACCCAGTACTTC

j_call: TRBJ2-7
clone_size: -
v_call: TRBV7-8
d_call: -
cdr3_length: 13
cdr3_aa: CASSFDKNYEQYF
cdr3_nt: TGTGCCAGCAGCTTCGACAAAAACTACGAGCAGTACTTC

j_call: TRBJ2-1
clone_size: -
v_call: TRBV7-2
d_call: TRBD2
cdr3_length: 15
cdr3_aa: CASSPSGGEYNEQFF
cdr3_nt: TGTGCCAGCAGTCCTAGCGGGGGGGAATACAATGAGCAGTTCTTC

j_call: TRBJ1-2
clone_size: -
v_call: TRBV4-3
d_call: TRBD1
cdr3_length: 15
cdr3_aa: CASSQSTDRVYGYTF
cdr3_nt: TGCGCCAGCAGCCAAAGTACGGACAGGGTCTATGGCTACACCTTC

j_call: TRBJ1-2
clone_size: -
v_call: TRBV5-1
d_call: -
cdr3_length: 14
cdr3_aa: CASSLSGYNYGYTF
cdr3_nt: TGCGCCAGCAGCTTGTCAGGTTATAACTATGGCTACACCTTC

j_call: TRBJ1-2
clone_size: -
v_call: TRBV19
d_call: -
cdr3_length: 13
cdr3_aa: CASTKAGAGGYTF
cdr3_nt: TGTGCCAGTACAAAGGCTGGGGCAGGAGGCTACACCTTC

j_call: TRBJ2-2
clone_size: -
v_call: TRBV19
d_call: TRBD1
cdr3_length: 15
cdr3_aa: CASADRAANTGELFF
cdr3_nt: TGTGCCAGTGCCGACAGGGCCGCGAACACCGGGGAGCTGTTTTTT

j_call: TRBJ1-5
clone_size: -
v_call: TRBV2
d_call: -
cdr3_length: 14
cdr3_aa: CASSVTGRNQPQHF
cdr3_nt: TGTGCCAGCAGTGTAACAGGGCGGAATCAGCCCCAGCATTTT